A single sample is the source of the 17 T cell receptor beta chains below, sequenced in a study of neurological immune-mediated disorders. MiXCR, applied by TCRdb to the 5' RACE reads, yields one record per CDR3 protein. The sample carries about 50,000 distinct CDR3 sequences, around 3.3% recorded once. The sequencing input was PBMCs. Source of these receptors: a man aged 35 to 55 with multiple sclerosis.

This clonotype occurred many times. CDR3 nucleotide sequence: TGCGCCAGCGGCGAACAGGGGAAGGCCACTGAAGCTTTCTTT. Its translation: CASGEQGKATEAFF. The gene calls are TRBV4-1 and TRBJ1-1; TRBD1 aligns across 7 bases. V gave up 8 bases and J gave up 4 bases; unmatched junction bases: 10. This CDR3 region has 14 residues. Germline CDR1 and CDR2: MGHRA and YSYEKL.

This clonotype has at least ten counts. The chain's CDR3 is CASSPGPYTIYF. The CDR3 coding sequence is TGTGCCAGCAGCCCTGGACCGTACACCATATATTTT. The chain recombines TRBV5-5 with TRBJ1-3; D ambiguous. Germline CDR1 reads SGHKS; CDR2 reads YYEKEE (reference sequence). The CDR3 loop spans 12 amino acids. The V gene lost 4 bases and the J gene lost 8 bases, with 10 bases spanning the gap. Complete variable domain (other parts from reference TRBV5-5 and TRBJ1-3): DAGVTQSPTHLIKTRGQQVTLRCSPISGHKSVSWYQQVLGQGPQFIFQYYEKEERGRGNFPDRFSARQFPNYSSELNVNALLLGDSALYLCASSPGPYTIYFGEGSWLTVV.

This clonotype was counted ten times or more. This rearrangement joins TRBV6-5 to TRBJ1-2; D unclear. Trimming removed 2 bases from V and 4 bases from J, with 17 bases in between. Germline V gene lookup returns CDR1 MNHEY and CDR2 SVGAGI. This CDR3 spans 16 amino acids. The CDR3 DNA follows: TGTGCCAGCAGTTACAACGATCTGGGCGGAGCCTATGGCTACACCTTC. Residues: CASSYNDLGGAYGYTF.

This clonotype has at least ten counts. The chain's CDR3 is CASSFALNTEAFF. DNA of the CDR3: TGTGCCAGCAGCTTCGCCCTGAACACTGAAGCTTTCTTT. The chain recombines TRBV7-2 with TRBJ1-1; D gene unclear. Trimming removed 3 bases at V and 0 bases at J, with 5 bases between. CDR1 is SGHTA and CDR2 is FQGNSA in the germline V gene. The length of the CDR3 is 13 residues.

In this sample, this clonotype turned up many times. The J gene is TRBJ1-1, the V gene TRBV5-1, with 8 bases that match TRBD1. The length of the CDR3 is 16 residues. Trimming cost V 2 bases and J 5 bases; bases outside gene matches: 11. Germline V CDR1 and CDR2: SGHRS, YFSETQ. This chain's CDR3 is CASSFTPGGAGTEAFF. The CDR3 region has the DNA TGCGCCAGCAGCTTTACCCCAGGGGGCGCAGGGACTGAAGCTTTCTTT.

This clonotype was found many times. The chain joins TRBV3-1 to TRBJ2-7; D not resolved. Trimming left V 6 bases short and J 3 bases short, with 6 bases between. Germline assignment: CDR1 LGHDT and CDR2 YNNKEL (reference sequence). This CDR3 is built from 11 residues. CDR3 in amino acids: CASSLHYEQYF. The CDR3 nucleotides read TGTGCCAGCAGTCTACACTACGAGCAGTACTTC.

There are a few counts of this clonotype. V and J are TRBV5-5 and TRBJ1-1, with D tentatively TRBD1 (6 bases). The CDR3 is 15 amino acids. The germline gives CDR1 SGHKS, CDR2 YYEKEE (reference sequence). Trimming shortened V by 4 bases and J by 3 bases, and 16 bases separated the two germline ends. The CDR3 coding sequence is TGTGCCAGCAGCCAGGGTCCAGGGGTGGACACTGAAGCTTTCTTT. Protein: CASSQGPGVDTEAFF. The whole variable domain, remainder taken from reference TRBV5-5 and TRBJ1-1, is DAGVTQSPTHLIKTRGQQVTLRCSPISGHKSVSWYQQVLGQGPQFIFQYYEKEERGRGNFPDRFSARQFPNYSSELNVNALLLGDSALYLCASSQGPGVDTEAFFGQGTRLTVV.

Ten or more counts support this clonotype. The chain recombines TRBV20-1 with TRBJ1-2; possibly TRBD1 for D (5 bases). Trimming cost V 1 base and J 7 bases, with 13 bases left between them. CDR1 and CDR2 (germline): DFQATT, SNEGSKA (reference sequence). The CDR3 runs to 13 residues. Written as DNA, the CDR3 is TGCAGTGCTAGAGCGGGAGGGGCGGGTGGCTACACCTTC. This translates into CSARAGGAGGYTF.

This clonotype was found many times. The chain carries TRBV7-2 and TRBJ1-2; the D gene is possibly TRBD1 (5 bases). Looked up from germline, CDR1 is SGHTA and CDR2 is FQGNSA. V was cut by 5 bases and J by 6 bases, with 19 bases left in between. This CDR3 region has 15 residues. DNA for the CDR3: TGTGCCAGCAGCCCCCGATCCGGGGCAGGGCATGGCTACACCTTC. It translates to CASSPRSGAGHGYTF.

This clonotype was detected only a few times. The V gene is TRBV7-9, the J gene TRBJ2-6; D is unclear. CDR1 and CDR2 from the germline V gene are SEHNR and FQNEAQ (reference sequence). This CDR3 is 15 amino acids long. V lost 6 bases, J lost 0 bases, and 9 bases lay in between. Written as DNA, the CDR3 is TGTGCCAGCAGTCTGGGCCTCTCTGGGGCCAACGTCCTGACTTTC. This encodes CASSLGLSGANVLTF.

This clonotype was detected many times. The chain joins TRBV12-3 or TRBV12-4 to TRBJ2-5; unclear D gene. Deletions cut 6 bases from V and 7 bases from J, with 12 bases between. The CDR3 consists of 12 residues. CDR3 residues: CASSPLAGTQYF. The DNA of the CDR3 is TGTGCCAGCAGCCCCTTGGCAGGGACCCAGTACTTC.

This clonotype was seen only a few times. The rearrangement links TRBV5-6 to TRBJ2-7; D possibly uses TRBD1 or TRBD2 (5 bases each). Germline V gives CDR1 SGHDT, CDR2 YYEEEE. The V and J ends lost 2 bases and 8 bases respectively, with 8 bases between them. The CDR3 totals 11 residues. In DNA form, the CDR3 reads TGTGCCAGCAGCTTCGAGGGGAAGCAGTACTTC. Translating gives CASSFEGKQYF.

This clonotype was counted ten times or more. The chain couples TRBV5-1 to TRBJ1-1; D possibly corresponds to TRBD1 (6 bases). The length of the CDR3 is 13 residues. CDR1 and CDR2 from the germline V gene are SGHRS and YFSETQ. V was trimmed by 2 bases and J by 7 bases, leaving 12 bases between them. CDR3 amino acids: CASSLGQKIEAFF. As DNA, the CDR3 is TGCGCCAGCAGCTTAGGACAGAAGATTGAAGCTTTCTTT. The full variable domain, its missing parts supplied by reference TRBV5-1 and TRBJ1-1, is KAGVTQTPRYLIKTRGQQVTLSCSPISGHRSVSWYQQTPGQGLQFLFEYFSETQRNKGNFPGRFSGRQFSNSRSEMNVSTLELGDSALYLCASSLGQKIEAFFGQGTRLTVV.

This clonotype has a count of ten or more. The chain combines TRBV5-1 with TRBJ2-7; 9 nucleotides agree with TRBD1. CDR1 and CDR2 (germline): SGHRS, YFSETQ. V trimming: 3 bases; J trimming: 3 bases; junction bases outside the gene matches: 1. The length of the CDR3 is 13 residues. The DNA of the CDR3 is TGCGCCAGCAGCTGGGACAGGGACTACGAGCAGTACTTC. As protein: CASSWDRDYEQYF. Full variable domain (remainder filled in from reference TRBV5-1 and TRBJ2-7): KAGVTQTPRYLIKTRGQQVTLSCSPISGHRSVSWYQQTPGQGLQFLFEYFSETQRNKGNFPGRFSGRQFSNSRSEMNVSTLELGDSALYLCASSWDRDYEQYFGPGTRLTVT.

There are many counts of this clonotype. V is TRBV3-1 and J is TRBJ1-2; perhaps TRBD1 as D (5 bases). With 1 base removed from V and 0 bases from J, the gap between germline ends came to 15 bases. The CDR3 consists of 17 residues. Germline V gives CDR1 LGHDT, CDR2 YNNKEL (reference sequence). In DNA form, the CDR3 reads TGTGCCAGCAGCCAAGTGGGCGGGACCTCAGCTAACTATGGCTACACCTTC. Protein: CASSQVGGTSANYGYTF.

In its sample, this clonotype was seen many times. The CDR3, as DNA: TGTGCCAGCAGCCCGAGAGACGGTGCCTCTGGAAACACCATATATTTT. Its translation: CASSPRDGASGNTIYF. The chain couples TRBV3-1 to TRBJ1-3, with D hard to call. V gave up 4 bases and J gave up 0 bases, with 13 bases separating them. Per germline, CDR1 LGHDT and CDR2 YNNKEL (reference sequence). CDR3 length: 16 residues.

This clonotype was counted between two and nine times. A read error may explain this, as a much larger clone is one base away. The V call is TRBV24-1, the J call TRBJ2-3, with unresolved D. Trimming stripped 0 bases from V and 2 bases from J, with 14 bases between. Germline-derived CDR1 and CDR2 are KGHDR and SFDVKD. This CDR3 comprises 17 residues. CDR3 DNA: TGTGCCACCAGTGATTTGGAGCGCTGCAAACTCACAGATACGCAGTATTTT. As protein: CATSDLERCKLTDTQYF.